Following are 6 T cell receptor beta chains from one sample sequenced in a study of blood T cell repertoires in COVID-19. Produced via immunoSEQ multiplex PCR; TCRdb's table is partial and in-frame only. Of 200,000 to 300,000 clones detected, 65% to 90% appear once; the ten largest clones hold approximately 1.7%. Sequenced: PBMCs or T cells enriched from blood (not recorded which). Source of these receptors: a man aged 35 to 55 who had recovered from COVID-19.

The chain employs TRBV10-3 and TRBJ2-3, with D maybe TRBD2 (5 bases). The CDR3 contains 14 residues. V was clipped by 6 bases and J by 3 bases, with 13 bases between them. Germline V CDR1 and CDR2: ENHRY, SYGVKD. In nucleotides, the CDR3 is TGTGCCATCAGGAGTCGGGGTGGTACAGATACGCAGTATTTT. Its translation: CAIRSRGGTDTQYF.

This chain connects TRBV7-9 to TRBJ2-6, with unresolved D. The CDR3 is made up of 15 amino acids. V was cut by 5 bases and J by 0 bases, with 8 bases left in between. The V gene's germline CDR1 is SEHNR and CDR2 FQNEAQ (reference sequence). For the CDR3, the DNA is TGTGCCAGCAGCCCCCGCAGCTCTGGGGCCAACGTCCTGACTTTC. Its translation is CASSPRSSGANVLTF.

V is TRBV6-4 and J is TRBJ1-2; D unresolved. Trimming removed 5 bases from V and 5 bases from J, with 6 bases in between. The CDR3 loop spans 11 amino acids. Germline V CDR1 and CDR2: MRHNA, SNTAGT. The CDR3 region is CASSTGYGYTF. CDR3 sequence (DNA): TGTGCCAGCAGTACGGGATATGGCTACACCTTC.

The chain has TRBV2 and TRBJ1-5; tentative D call: TRBD1 (6 bases). The CDR3 length is 14 residues. The germline gives CDR1 SNHLY, CDR2 FYNNEI. V lost 5 bases and J lost 7, with 15 bases in between. The CDR3 spells CASSIRGGDQPQHF. CDR3 nucleotide sequence: TGTGCCAGCAGTATCAGGGGAGGGGACCAGCCCCAGCATTTT. The entire variable domain, with the rest obtained from reference TRBV2 and TRBJ1-5, is as follows: EPEVTQTPSHQVTQMGQEVILRCVPISNHLYFYWYRQILGQKVEFLVSFYNNEISEKSEIFDDQFSVERPDGSNFTLKIRSTKLEDSAMYFCASSIRGGDQPQHFGDGTRLSIL.

This clone occurred a few times. V gene TRBV11-2 combines with J gene TRBJ2-2, with TRBD2 identical over 8 bases. Germline CDR1 SGHAT, CDR2 FQNNGV. CDR3 size: 15 residues. V was clipped by 2 bases and J by 5 bases; unmatched bases: 4. The CDR3 loop reads CASSLSGGGTGELFF. CDR3 nucleotides: TGTGCCAGCAGCTTAAGCGGGGGTGGAACCGGGGAGCTGTTTTTT.

The rearrangement joins TRBV6-5 to TRBJ1-1; TRBD1 agrees at 8 bases. Looked up from germline, CDR1 is MNHEY and CDR2 is SVGAGI. CDR3 length: 11 amino acids. The V segment lost 4 bases and the J segment 11 bases; nucleotides outside the gene matches: 3. The CDR3 region is CASSLDRVAFF. CDR3 DNA: TGTGCCAGCAGTTTGGACAGGGTGGCTTTCTTT.